This T cell receptor (beta chain) was obtained from a study of blood T cell repertoires in COVID-19. Across the study: Sites across the United States, Italy and Spain contributed samples from acute and convalescent COVID-19. PBMCs, B-cell-depleted T cells, or T cells provided the cDNA or gDNA that made up the material.

CDR1 is SGHRS, CDR2 YFSETQ, per germline. Trimming cost V 2 bases and J 1 base; bases outside gene matches: 6. The CDR3 length is 16 residues. Using immunoSEQ multiplex PCR, the repertoire was profiled, and TCRdb retains in-frame clones only, with some absent. The table shows around 420,000 clones, with around 90% occurring only once. The TCR was taken from a woman aged 40-49 years with acute COVID-19. Source material: PBMCs or T cells enriched from blood (not recorded which). The chain combines TRBV5-1 with TRBJ2-7, with 10 nucleotides matching TRBD2. CDR3 DNA sequence: TGCGCCAGCAGCTTCGCTCTAGCGGGGGTTTCCTACGAGCAGTACTTC. This gives the protein CASSFALAGVSYEQYF.